The 18 T cell receptor beta chains in this list originate from one sample, sequenced in a study of neurological immune-mediated disorders. Via MiXCR, TCRdb re-called the 5' RACE reads, giving one row per CDR3 protein. The table includes approximately 80,000 distinct CDR3 sequences, 4.3% detected once. The sample's time point: longitudinal time-point 3. The sequenced material came from PBMCs. Every receptor here comes from a woman aged 60-70 years with multiple sclerosis.

In its sample, this clonotype was seen many times. The chain links TRBV5-1 to TRBJ1-6; D is possibly TRBD1 (5 bases). Germline V gene sequence: CDR1 SGHRS, CDR2 YFSETQ. This CDR3 contains 15 residues. Between the trimmed V and J ends, which lost 4 bases and 7 bases, there was a span of 15 bases. The CDR3 DNA is TGCGCCAGCAGCCCAGGGACCGAACGAAATTCACCCCTCCACTTT. This codes for CASSPGTERNSPLHF.

The chain recombines TRBV7-8 with TRBJ1-2; TRBD1 aligns across 8 bases. The CDR3 spans 15 residues. Germline CDR1 SGHVS, CDR2 FQNEAQ. V shed 0 bases and J 6 bases; nucleotides not matched to a gene: 6. The CDR3 reads CASSLAGQGINGYTF. The CDR3 nucleotides read TGTGCCAGCAGCTTAGCTGGACAGGGAATTAATGGCTACACCTTC.

This clonotype came up a few times. This rearrangement joins TRBV18 to TRBJ1-2, with D unclear. The V end was cut by 2 bases, the J end by 2 bases, with 12 bases between. The CDR3 has 15 amino acids. Germline V CDR1 and CDR2: KGHSH, LQKENI. DNA of the CDR3: TGTGCCAGCTCACCATTGGCCGGGGAAAACTATGGCTACACCTTC. It yields the protein CASSPLAGENYGYTF. Combining the CDR3 with reference TRBV18 and TRBJ1-2 gives the whole variable domain NAGVMQNPRHLVRRRGQEARLRCSPMKGHSHVYWYRQLPEEGLKFMVYLQKENIIDESGMPKERFSAEFPKEGPSILRIQQVVRGDSAAYFCASSPLAGENYGYTFGSGTRLTVV.

This clonotype has at least ten counts. The chain uses TRBV12-3 or TRBV12-4 and TRBJ2-1; perhaps TRBD1 as D (6 bases). The CDR3 has 15 amino acids. Trimming cost V 7 bases and J 6 bases, with 19 bases left between them. The CDR3 reads CASTQDSGSGNEQFF. As DNA, the CDR3 is TGTGCCAGCACCCAGGACAGCGGCTCGGGCAATGAGCAGTTCTTC.

This clonotype came up many times. J is TRBJ1-2 and V is TRBV7-2, with D possibly TRBD1 on 5 matching bases. Germline V CDR1 and CDR2: SGHTA, FQGNSA. The CDR3 totals 14 residues. The V and J ends lost 4 bases and 1 base respectively, with 10 bases between them. For the CDR3, the DNA is TGTGCCAGCAGCTCCGGACAAGTTAACTATGGCTACACCTTC. Its translation is CASSSGQVNYGYTF.

This clonotype was counted at least ten times. In nucleotides, the CDR3 is TGCGCCAGCAGCCGACAGGGAATTGGAGAGACCCAGTACTTC. Protein sequence: CASSRQGIGETQYF. V is TRBV5-1 and J is TRBJ2-5; 7 bases line up with TRBD1. Losses at the gene ends were 4 bases for V and 4 bases for J; bases not matched to a gene: 7. Germline-derived CDR1 and CDR2 are SGHRS and YFSETQ. This CDR3 region has 14 residues.

This clonotype was seen ten or more times. The rearrangement links TRBV6-5 to TRBJ2-3, with D perhaps matching TRBD1 or TRBD2 (5 bases each). Trimming shortened V by 7 bases and J by 0 bases, and 11 bases separated the two germline ends. The CDR3 has 14 amino acids. Germline V lookup: CDR1 MNHEY, CDR2 SVGAGI. CDR3 sequence: CASKTGPSTDTQYF. In DNA form, the CDR3 reads TGTGCCAGCAAAACGGGGCCCAGCACAGATACGCAGTATTTT.

This clonotype has a count of ten or more. The chain joins TRBV5-1 to TRBJ2-1; 9 bases agree with TRBD1. Germline-derived CDR1 and CDR2 are SGHRS and YFSETQ. After removal of 5 bases from V and 5 bases from J, the junction contained 5 bases not matched to a gene. The CDR3 is 14 residues long. The CDR3: CASRTGTGNNEQFF. The CDR3 nucleotides are TGCGCCAGCAGGACCGGGACAGGGAACAATGAGCAGTTCTTC.

This clonotype was counted at least ten times. The chain links TRBV7-9 to TRBJ1-5, with D unresolved. The CDR3 loop spans 13 amino acids. With 5 bases removed from V and 5 bases from J, the gap between germline ends came to 10 bases. The V gene's germline CDR1 is SEHNR and CDR2 FQNEAQ (reference sequence). CDR3 DNA: TGTGCCAGCAGCCCGAACAGAGATCAGCCCCAGCATTTT. Its translation is CASSPNRDQPQHF.

This clonotype was seen at least ten times. The V call is TRBV7-2, the J call TRBJ1-6; 7 bases line up with TRBD1. The CDR3 extends over 14 amino acids. Germline V gene lookup returns CDR1 SGHTA and CDR2 FQGNSA. V lost 5 bases and J lost 7; bases outside the gene matches: 5. In nucleotides, the CDR3 is TGTGCCAGCAGCGTGACAGGGCGCAATTCACCCCTCCACTTT. Protein product: CASSVTGRNSPLHF.

This clonotype was recorded at least ten times. The genes are TRBV20-1 and TRBJ2-2, with 8 bases matching TRBD1. CDR3 length: 16 residues. The J segment lost 1 base and the V segment lost 0 bases, leaving 4 bases of the junction unmatched. Germline CDR1 reads DFQATT; CDR2 reads SNEGSKA (reference sequence). This CDR3 is CSAREQGAWNTGELFF. The CDR3 DNA reads TGCAGTGCTAGAGAGCAGGGGGCGTGGAACACCGGGGAGCTGTTTTTT.

This clonotype was seen at least ten times. The gene calls are TRBV25-1 and TRBJ1-5; TRBD1 agrees at 7 bases. CDR1 is MGHDK, CDR2 SYGVNS, per germline. V lost 11 bases to trimming and J lost 1 base; unmatched junction nucleotides: 8. The CDR3 sequence is 14 residues long. CDR3 sequence: CASRGTASNQPQHF. The CDR3 DNA is TGTGCCTCCAGAGGGACAGCCAGCAATCAGCCCCAGCATTTT. The whole variable domain, remainder taken from reference TRBV25-1 and TRBJ1-5, is EADIYQTPRYLVIGTGKKITLECSQTMGHDKMYWYQQDPGMELHLIHYSYGVNSTEKGDLSSESTVSRIRTEHFPLTLESARPSHTSQYLCASRGTASNQPQHFGDGTRLSIL.

This clonotype was counted many times. This sequence joins TRBV20-1 and TRBJ1-6; D is perhaps TRBD1 (6 bases). Trimming pared 5 bases from V and 10 bases from J, leaving 18 bases between. Germline V gene sequence: CDR1 DFQATT, CDR2 SNEGSKA (reference sequence). This CDR3 spans 14 amino acids. CDR3 amino acids: CSARVLAGESPLHF. DNA for the CDR3: TGCAGTGCTCGGGTTTTGGCAGGGGAATCACCCCTCCACTTT.

This clonotype has only a few counts. J is TRBJ2-7 and V is TRBV10-3; D remains unclear. The CDR3 spans 15 residues. The germline V gene has CDR1 ENHRY and CDR2 SYGVKD. V shed 0 bases and J shed 2 bases, with 11 bases lying between them. This CDR3 reads CAISESTAETYEQYF. The CDR3 DNA sequence: TGTGCCATCAGTGAGTCGACCGCGGAAACCTACGAGCAGTACTTC.

This clonotype showed up many times. The CDR3 DNA reads TGTGCCAGCACTCGTAAGAGCACTCCCTCCCGGGAGCTGTTTTTT. This encodes CASTRKSTPSRELFF. The chain employs TRBV5-6 and TRBJ2-2, with D hard to call. The germline gives CDR1 SGHDT, CDR2 YYEEEE. V gave up 6 bases and J gave up 9 bases, with 21 bases separating them. This CDR3 has 15 amino acids.

J is TRBJ2-7 and V is TRBV11-2; a weak D match, TRBD1 (7 bases). The CDR3 extends over 16 amino acids. Germline loops: CDR1 SGHAT, CDR2 FQNNGV. Trimming pared 5 bases from V and 5 bases from J, leaving 22 bases between. CDR3 coding DNA: TGTGCCAGCAGCCCTCCCACCTCAGGGGGGTGGAACGAGCAGTACTTC. This sequence encodes CASSPPTSGGWNEQYF. The full variable domain, completed using reference TRBV11-2 and TRBJ2-7, is EAGVAQSPRYKIIEKRQSVAFWCNPISGHATLYWYQQILGQGPKLLIQFQNNGVVDDSQLPKDRFSAERLKGVDSTLKIQPAKLEDSAVYLCASSPPTSGGWNEQYFGPGTRLTVT.

This clonotype was found many times. J is TRBJ2-7 and V is TRBV6-6, with 8 bases aligning to TRBD1. The V segment lost 10 bases and the J segment 7 bases; nucleotides outside the gene matches: 15. Germline V gene data show CDR1 as MNHNY and CDR2 as SVGAGI (reference sequence). This CDR3 has 14 amino acids. Here the CDR3 DNA reads TGTGCCACCAAAGATTCCAGGGGGCTGTTTGAGCAGTACTTC. Translated: CATKDSRGLFEQYF.

The table lists this clonotype with many counts. The DNA for the CDR3 is TGTGCCAGCAGTTACCCAACGACAGGGCCTGGGGCCAACGTCCTGACTTTC. Translated, it gives CASSYPTTGPGANVLTF. The chain combines TRBV6-6 with TRBJ2-6, with TRBD1 identical over 7 bases. The CDR3 totals 17 residues. V lost 2 bases to trimming and J lost 2 bases; unmatched junction nucleotides: 6. CDR1 is MNHNY and CDR2 is SVGAGI in the germline V gene (reference sequence).